These 8 T cell receptor beta chains share one sample of origin, sequenced in a study of T cells in Graves' hyperthyroidism and ophthalmopathy. From RNA transcripts, TCR beta CDR3 regions were amplified. A first-round RT-PCR of the TCR CDR3 used the HTBI primer set. TCRdb recomputed calls from the multiplex PCR reads with MiXCR, one row per CDR3 protein. The repertoire holds hundreds of thousands of distinct CDR3 sequences, with about 12% as singletons. Specimen: blood. The source of these receptors is a woman younger than 30 with Graves' hyperthyroidism.

The genes are TRBV12-3 or TRBV12-4 and TRBJ1-6; D is possibly TRBD1 (6 bases). This CDR3 has 15 amino acids. V lost 8 bases and J 9 bases, leaving 20 bases between the germline ends. The CDR3 here is CASALGGWKFSPLHF. The CDR3 DNA reads as TGTGCCAGCGCCTTAGGGGGGTGGAAATTTTCACCCCTCCACTTT.

This clonotype was observed many times. The chain joins TRBV7-3 to TRBJ2-3; D gene ambiguous. V shed 2 bases and J shed 2 bases, with 2 bases lying between them. The CDR3 has 12 amino acids. CDR1 SGHTA and CDR2 FQGTGA come from the germline V gene. The CDR3 DNA follows: TGTGCCAGCAGCTTACCCACAGATACGCAGTATTTT. Translating gives CASSLPTDTQYF.

In this sample, this clonotype turned up many times. The V gene is TRBV2, the J gene TRBJ1-1; tentatively, D is TRBD1 (5 bases). The V end was cut by 1 base, the J end by 11 bases, with 14 bases between. The CDR3 covers 13 residues. In germline, CDR1 is SNHLY, CDR2 FYNNEI. The CDR3 nucleotides read TGTGCCAGCAGTGAAGAGGAGGGCGGGGGGGCTTTCTTT. This translates into CASSEEEGGGAFF. The variable domain in full, with the rest retrieved from reference TRBV2 and TRBJ1-1, is EPEVTQTPSHQVTQMGQEVILRCVPISNHLYFYWYRQILGQKVEFLVSFYNNEISEKSEIFDDQFSVERPDGSNFTLKIRSTKLEDSAMYFCASSEEEGGGAFFGQGTRLTVV.

Note on this clonotype: This may arise from a read error, as a much more abundant clone is one base away. The conserved phenylalanine or tryptophan normally closing the CDR3 is absent here, so this likely arose from a read error. The J gene is TRBJ1-1, the V gene TRBV14; D call uncertain. This CDR3 is 14 amino acids long. In germline, CDR1 is SGHDN, CDR2 FVKESK. V was trimmed by 3 bases and J by 1 base, leaving 9 bases between them. CDR3 coding DNA: TGTGCCAGCAGCCAGCTTGCTCCGAACACTGAAGCTTTCCTT. Its protein product is CASSQLAPNTEAFL.

The table lists this clonotype with many counts. The chain recombines TRBV5-5 with TRBJ2-7; D is unresolved. Germline V gene lookup returns CDR1 SGHKS and CDR2 YYEKEE (reference sequence). The V end lost 1 base, the J end lost 4 bases, and 9 bases lay between the germline ends. The CDR3 has 13 amino acids. CDR3 DNA sequence: TGTGCCAGCAGCTTGAACACCTATTACGAGCAGTACTTC. Protein product: CASSLNTYYEQYF.

This clonotype was picked up many times. The V and J genes are TRBV9 and TRBJ2-5; 8 bases match TRBD1. Looked up from germline, CDR1 is SGDLS and CDR2 is YYNGEE. This CDR3 has 16 amino acids. V lost 4 bases and J lost 0; bases outside the gene matches: 8. The CDR3 sequence: CASSPRTGKYQETQYF. In DNA, the CDR3 is TGTGCCAGCAGCCCACGGACAGGGAAGTACCAAGAGACCCAGTACTTC.

This clonotype was counted at least ten times. This chain links TRBV29-1 with TRBJ2-2; possibly TRBD1 or TRBD2 for D (5 bases each). Trimming stripped 2 bases from V and 4 bases from J, with 14 bases between. The CDR3 runs 15 residues. CDR1 and CDR2 from the germline V gene are SQVTM and ANQGSEA. The CDR3 DNA follows: TGCAGCGTTGAAAGTTCTCAGGGACCCACCGGGGAGCTGTTTTTT. As protein: CSVESSQGPTGELFF.

This clonotype was detected many times. This chain joins TRBV12-3 or TRBV12-4 and TRBJ1-4; 7 bases map to TRBD1. There are 15 residues in the CDR3. V lost 3 bases and J lost 4; bases outside the gene matches: 5. CDR3: CASSFQGVVNEKLFF. In nucleotides, the CDR3 is TGTGCCAGCAGTTTTCAGGGGGTAGTTAATGAAAAACTGTTTTTT.